This passage covers 25 T cell receptor beta chains from one sample sequenced in a study of shared clonotypes between healthy human individuals (dated by TCRdb to 2020 to 2021). The library came from the immunoSEQ multiplex PCR assay. The source is immuneACCESS, and TCRdb retained only in-frame sequences with V and J called. Part of the clones is not carried over; for the studies checked, unresolved V genes explain less than half of this, and the remainder is unexplained. The sample has about 2.4 million clones on record, roughly 93% of them singletons. The ten largest clones add up to approximately 0.35% of the sample. What was sequenced was naive CD4+ T cells from PBMCs. The sample's cell subset or site label is to be understood as: CD45RA+ positively selected. The receptors stem from a man between 18 and 29 years old in good health. Some clones in this sample may be carry-over from other donors' samples.

This chain connects TRBV10-3 to TRBJ1-1; weak D call: TRBD1 (6 bases). Trimming removed 6 bases from V and 2 bases from J, with 16 bases in between. This CDR3 is built from 15 residues. Germline V gives CDR1 ENHRY, CDR2 SYGVKD. CDR3 region: CAISQSATGNTEAFF. CDR3 bases: TGTGCCATCAGCCAGTCCGCGACAGGAAACACTGAAGCTTTCTTT.

In DNA form, the CDR3 reads TGTGCCAGCTACAGGATTGGCTATGAAAAACTGTTTTTT. Translated: CASYRIGYEKLFF. V gene TRBV18 combines with J gene TRBJ1-4, with a weak D call TRBD1 (5 bases). Trimming shortened V by 7 bases and J by 6 bases, and 12 bases separated the two germline ends. This CDR3 comprises 13 residues. Germline CDR1 reads KGHSH; CDR2 reads LQKENI.

The count of this clone is one. This chain uses TRBV28 with TRBJ2-7; TRBD1 might be the D (5 bases). CDR1 and CDR2 (germline): MDHEN, SYDVKM. The V and J ends lost 3 bases and 2 bases respectively, with 17 bases between them. This CDR3 contains 16 residues. CDR3 coding DNA: TGTGCCAGCAGTTTTAATAGACAGACCTTGACCTACGAGCAGTACTTC. Its translation is CASSFNRQTLTYEQYF.

A word on this clone: Other DNA sequences in the sample encode the same CDR3. The V and J genes are TRBV7-3 and TRBJ2-7; D gene ambiguous. The CDR3 totals 13 residues. Trimming cost V 1 base and J 4 bases, with 8 bases left between them. Germline V gene lookup returns CDR1 SGHTA and CDR2 FQGTGA. Written as DNA, the CDR3 is TGTGCCAGCAGCTTAAGCTCAGGTTACGAGCAGTACTTC. Protein sequence: CASSLSSGYEQYF. The full variable domain, its missing parts supplied by reference TRBV7-3 and TRBJ2-7, is GAGVSQTPSNKVTEKGKYVELRCDPISGHTALYWYRQSLGQGPEFLIYFQGTGAADDSGLPNDRFFAVRPEGSVSTLKIQRTERGDSAVYLCASSLSSGYEQYFGPGTRLTVT.

As concerns this clone: At the DNA level, this CDR3 is encoded by other sequences in the same sample as well. This chain links TRBV28 with TRBJ1-1; unclear D gene. The CDR3 runs 13 residues. Trimming stripped 3 bases from V and 0 bases from J, with 5 bases between. Looked up from germline, CDR1 is MDHEN and CDR2 is SYDVKM. The CDR3 nucleotides are TGTGCCAGCAGTTTGGGGATGAACACTGAAGCTTTCTTT. Translated, it gives CASSLGMNTEAFF.

The chain combines TRBV10-3 with TRBJ2-7; D call uncertain. Trimming pared 6 bases from V and 0 bases from J, leaving 6 bases between. CDR3 size: 12 residues. CDR1 and CDR2 (germline): ENHRY, SYGVKD. As DNA, the CDR3 is TGTGCCATCAGGGGTTCCTCCTACGAGCAGTACTTC. As protein: CAIRGSSYEQYF.

This chain links TRBV5-1 with TRBJ2-7; D is uncertain. The CDR3 extends over 13 amino acids. Trimming took off 5 bases at V and 7 bases at J, with 16 bases between the two ends. Germline CDR1 SGHRS, CDR2 YFSETQ. In nucleotides, the CDR3 is TGCGCCAGCAGGCGAGACACCCCGTCGGAGCAGTACTTC. The encoded protein is CASRRDTPSEQYF.

The gene calls are TRBV6-1 and TRBJ1-5; no definite D call. Deletions cut 6 bases from V and 1 base from J, with 7 bases between. CDR1 and CDR2 from the germline V gene are MNHNS and SASEGT. The CDR3 is made up of 13 amino acids. The CDR3 DNA reads TGTGCCAGCAGACACGACAGCAATCAGCCCCAGCATTTT. It translates to CASRHDSNQPQHF.

The V gene is TRBV18, the J gene TRBJ1-2; possibly TRBD1 for D (5 bases). CDR1 KGHSH and CDR2 LQKENI come from the germline V gene. This CDR3 is built from 15 residues. V gave up 4 bases and J gave up 4 bases, with 16 bases separating them. CDR3 amino acids: CASSLTEQTFYGYTF. The CDR3 nucleotides are TGTGCCAGCTCACTGACAGAACAGACGTTCTATGGCTACACCTTC.

Only one count was recorded for this clone. The chain employs TRBV5-1 and TRBJ2-1, with 7 bases identical to TRBD2. Germline trimming cut 1 base from V and 0 bases from J; bases unmatched to any gene: 1. The germline gives CDR1 SGHRS, CDR2 YFSETQ. The CDR3 spans 15 residues. CDR3 in DNA: TGCGCCAGCAGCTTGCGGGGGGACTCCTACAATGAGCAGTTCTTC. This codes for CASSLRGDSYNEQFF.

The genes are TRBV7-6 and TRBJ2-3, with D unclear. V lost 0 bases and J lost 2, with 9 bases in between. The CDR3 loop spans 15 amino acids. Germline CDR1 is SGHVS and CDR2 is FNYEAQ. The CDR3 protein is CASSLALTATDTQYF. Written as DNA, the CDR3 is TGTGCCAGCAGCTTAGCGCTCACAGCCACAGATACGCAGTATTTT.

The rearrangement uses TRBV11-2 and TRBJ2-7, with a possible D match to TRBD2 (6 bases). CDR1 is SGHAT and CDR2 is FQNNGV in the germline V gene. V lost 2 bases and J 0 bases, leaving 14 bases between the germline ends. The CDR3 totals 16 residues. CDR3 residues: CASSLFQRASSYEQYF. The CDR3 DNA is TGTGCCAGCAGCTTATTTCAGCGGGCAAGCTCCTACGAGCAGTACTTC.

Comments on this clone: The same CDR3 also results from other DNA sequences found in this sample. The V call is TRBV6-1, the J call TRBJ2-3; 7 positions match TRBD2. V shed 3 bases and J 3 bases; nucleotides not matched to a gene: 3. The germline CDR1 and CDR2 sequences are MNHNS and SASEGT. The CDR3 is 14 amino acids. The chain's CDR3 is CASSDPGGTDTQYF. DNA of the CDR3: TGTGCCAGCAGTGATCCGGGGGGTACAGATACGCAGTATTTT.

This CDR3 reads CASSLTGTRLKETQYF. The CDR3 DNA follows: TGTGCCAGCAGTTTAACCGGGACTAGGCTAAAAGAGACCCAGTACTTC. V is TRBV28 and J is TRBJ2-5, with 8 bases lining up with TRBD2. CDR3 length: 16 residues. Germline V gene sequence: CDR1 MDHEN, CDR2 SYDVKM. V trimming: 2 bases; J trimming: 3 bases; junction bases outside the gene matches: 8.

Turning to this clone: This sample also contains other DNA sequences that code for the same CDR3. The chain links TRBV5-4 to TRBJ2-3, with TRBD1 identical over 9 bases. Germline V gives CDR1 SGHNT, CDR2 YYREEE (reference sequence). The CDR3 totals 14 residues. Losses at the gene ends were 3 bases for V and 4 bases for J; bases not matched to a gene: 3. CDR3 region: CASSSGQGADTQYF. CDR3 bases: TGTGCCAGCAGCTCGGGACAGGGAGCAGATACGCAGTATTTT.

The chain employs TRBV28 and TRBJ1-5; 8 bases agree with TRBD1. With V trimmed by 5 bases and J by 5 bases, 11 bases remained unmatched. The CDR3 length is 16 residues. Per germline, CDR1 MDHEN and CDR2 SYDVKM. CDR3 sequence: CASSTSPGQEDQPQHF. CDR3 nucleotides: TGTGCCAGCAGTACCAGTCCGGGACAGGAGGATCAGCCCCAGCATTTT.

The CDR3 bases are TGTGCCAGCAGCGCCGGACAGGGGGCGGGAGAGACCCAGTACTTC. Its protein product is CASSAGQGAGETQYF. The V and J genes are TRBV9 and TRBJ2-5; 11 bases map to TRBD1. V was pared by 3 bases and J by 4 bases, with 5 bases of the junction left unmatched. This CDR3 has 15 residues. Per the germline V gene, CDR1 is SGDLS and CDR2 is YYNGEE. Using reference TRBV9 and TRBJ2-5 for the parts outside the CDR3, the full variable domain is DSGVTQTPKHLITATGQRVTLRCSPRSGDLSVYWYQQSLDQGLQFLIQYYNGEERAKGNILERFSAQQFPDLHSELNLSSLELGDSALYFCASSAGQGAGETQYFGPGTRLLVL.

The rearrangement links TRBV6-5 to TRBJ1-1, with D maybe TRBD1 (6 bases). V was pared by 1 base and J by 9 bases, with 18 bases between. CDR1 and CDR2 (germline): MNHEY, SVGAGI. This CDR3 has 15 residues. CDR3 sequence reads: CASSYFWGAGAKAFF. As DNA, the CDR3 is TGTGCCAGCAGTTACTTTTGGGGCGCGGGGGCCAAAGCTTTCTTT.

The CDR3, as DNA: TGTGCCAGCAGCTCACCGACTAGCGGGAGGCCCACCGGGGAGCTGTTTTTT. This codes for CASSSPTSGRPTGELFF. The chain links TRBV7-2 to TRBJ2-2; 13 nucleotides agree with TRBD2. The germline CDR1 and CDR2 sequences are SGHTA and FQGNSA. The trim removed 4 bases at V and 4 bases at J, leaving 6 bases unmatched. This CDR3 spans 17 amino acids.

J is TRBJ1-2 and V is TRBV9, with 8 bases aligning to TRBD1. The V segment lost 0 bases and the J segment 8 bases; nucleotides outside the gene matches: 6. Germline CDR1 reads SGDLS; CDR2 reads YYNGEE. The CDR3 contains 14 residues. CDR3 loop: CASSVAAGGEGYTF. Here the CDR3 DNA reads TGTGCCAGCAGCGTAGCGGCAGGGGGCGAGGGCTACACCTTC.

V is TRBV27 and J is TRBJ2-6, with D hard to call. Germline assignment: CDR1 MNHEY and CDR2 SMNVEV (reference sequence). Trimming shortened V by 5 bases and J by 2 bases, and 7 bases separated the two germline ends. The CDR3 sequence is 14 residues long. CDR3 nucleotide sequence: TGTGCCAGCAGTACCTTGGCTGGGGCCAACGTCCTGACTTTC. Translated, it gives CASSTLAGANVLTF. Using reference TRBV27 and TRBJ2-6 for the parts outside the CDR3, the full variable domain is EAQVTQNPRYLITVTGKKLTVTCSQNMNHEYMSWYRQDPGLGLRQIYYSMNVEVTDKGDVPEGYKVSRKEKRNFPLILESPSPNQTSLYFCASSTLAGANVLTFGAGSRLTVL.

The chain employs TRBV2 and TRBJ2-2, with 8 bases fitting TRBD1. The V and J ends lost 4 bases and 4 bases, in that order; junction bases with no gene match: 5. Germline assignment: CDR1 SNHLY and CDR2 FYNNEI. The CDR3 length is 15 residues. The CDR3 sequence is CASSATDRVTGELFF. CDR3 DNA sequence: TGTGCCAGCAGTGCGACGGACAGGGTCACCGGGGAGCTGTTTTTT.

This clone was observed once. This CDR3 is also generated by other DNA sequences in the sample. The chain combines TRBV5-1 with TRBJ2-3, with D unresolved. V shed 1 base and J shed 3 bases, with 12 bases lying between them. Germline assignment: CDR1 SGHRS and CDR2 YFSETQ. This CDR3 comprises 15 residues. The CDR3 region has the DNA TGCGCCAGCAGCTTGTTATTGTCGACAACAGATACGCAGTATTTT. This translates into CASSLLLSTTDTQYF.

V and J are TRBV28 and TRBJ2-7; 8 positions agree with TRBD1. CDR1 is MDHEN and CDR2 is SYDVKM in the germline V gene. The CDR3 has 15 amino acids. The V gene end was trimmed by 2 bases and the J gene end by 3 bases; junction bases not matched to a gene: 6. The CDR3 region is CASSLGTGLGYEQYF. For the CDR3, the DNA is TGTGCCAGCAGTTTAGGGACAGGCCTAGGCTACGAGCAGTACTTC. Filled out from reference TRBV28 and TRBJ2-7, the complete variable domain reads DVKVTQSSRYLVKRTGEKVFLECVQDMDHENMFWYRQDPGLGLRLIYFSYDVKMKEKGDIPEGYSVSREKKERFSLILESASTNQTSMYLCASSLGTGLGYEQYFGPGTRLTVT.

Notes on this clone: At the DNA level, this CDR3 is encoded by other sequences in the same sample as well. The genes are TRBV30 and TRBJ1-3, with TRBD1 as a possible D gene (6 bases). V was pared by 0 bases and J by 4 bases, with 13 bases between. There are 15 residues in the CDR3. The germline CDR1 and CDR2 sequences are GTSNPN and SVGIG (reference sequence). For the CDR3, the DNA is TGTGCCTGGAGTGTGGGGGCAGGGACCGGAAACACCATATATTTT. This codes for CAWSVGAGTGNTIYF. The full variable domain, rest sourced from reference TRBV30 and TRBJ1-3, is SQTIHQWPATLVQPVGSPLSLECTVEGTSNPNLYWYRQAAGRGLQLLFYSVGIGQISSEVPQNLSASRPQDRQFILSSKKLLLSDSGFYLCAWSVGAGTGNTIYFGEGSWLTVV.